The TCR beta chain described here comes from a study of response to subunit inactivated influenza vaccine. Study outcomes and limitations: Authors proposed each seasonal influenza vaccination draws in few new T cells.

Regarding this clonotype: Its specificity is unknown.

The CDR3 sequence is 15 residues long. The germline V gene has CDR1 KGHSH and CDR2 LQKENI. V lost 3 bases to trimming and J lost 1 base, with 13 bases between them. TCRdb used MiXCR to reprocess the RT-PCR reads, holding one entry per CDR3 protein. The repertoire consists of roughly 570,000 distinct CDR3 sequences, with less than 15% occurring once and the leading ten covering around 10%. This TCR came from a middle-aged man who received an inactivated influenza vaccine. Sequenced material: PBMCs from blood, taken approximately 12 days after vaccination. J is TRBJ2-7 and V is TRBV18; maybe TRBD2 (6 bases). CDR3 residues: CASSPTGGVSYEQYF. The CDR3 DNA reads TGTGCCAGCTCACCGACCGGAGGGGTATCCTACGAGCAGTACTTC.